The sequence of this T cell receptor (beta chain) was determined in a study of vaccination and CD4 T cells after COVID-19. CD4+ T cells that had been cultured provided DNA sequenced with the Oncomine TCR Beta short-read assay. Genomic DNA was taken out of cultured CD4+ T cells by extraction. Via MiXCR, TCRdb re-called the PCR reads, giving one row per CDR3 protein. The sample yields 10,000 or so distinct CDR3 sequences, about 56% seen once. For this clonotype: The antigen remains undetermined.

Documented treatment: approximately 9-day PBMC culture with coronavirus spike peptide pools or control peptides (ViraFEST assay). Germline-derived CDR1 and CDR2 are SGHRS and YFSETQ. There are 14 residues in the CDR3. Losses at the gene ends were 3 bases for V and 3 bases for J; bases not matched to a gene: 3. J is TRBJ2-5 and V is TRBV5-1, with 9 bases that match TRBD1. The origin of this receptor is a human donor who had recovered from COVID-19. The sequencing sample was made of CD4+ T cells from blood, cultured in vitro. This chain's CDR3 is CASSSRTGEETQYF. The CDR3 DNA is TGCGCCAGCAGCTCCCGGACAGGGGAAGAGACCCAGTACTTC.